In this sample, the clone carrying this TCR beta chain turned up a few times. Its target is not known. This specimen belongs to a study of identical twins. One entry per CDR3 protein, called by TCRdb with MiXCR from the 5' RACE reads. The data contain hundreds of thousands of distinct CDR3 sequences, roughly an eighth of them singletons. Trimming removed 2 bases from V and 0 bases from J, with 8 bases in between. Germline V lookup: CDR1 SGHTA, CDR2 FQGTGA. This CDR3 has 16 residues. General observations from the study: These conclusions were based on statistical analysis (cross-sectional, not following the same donors). Excess sharing by twins proved weaker in beta out-of-frame sequences. The abundant beta clonotypes from cord blood had fewer insertions, and memory repertoires had none of this. In monozygotic twins, models underestimated the sharing of out-of-frame TCR alpha.

The same sample was also studied in work on yellow fever vaccine responses in identical twins.

The clonotype originates from a woman between 18 and 29 years old in good health. The sample consisted of PBMCs. The genes are TRBV7-3 and TRBJ2-6; D not certain. The CDR3 coding sequence is TGTGCCAGCAGCTTAGGCAGGAACTCTGGGGCCAACGTCCTGACTTTC. This sequence encodes CASSLGRNSGANVLTF. The complete variable domain, with remaining parts taken from reference TRBV7-3 and TRBJ2-6, reads GAGVSQTPSNKVTEKGKYVELRCDPISGHTALYWYRQSLGQGPEFLIYFQGTGAADDSGLPNDRFFAVRPEGSVSTLKIQRTERGDSAVYLCASSLGRNSGANVLTFGAGSRLTVL.